This TCR beta chain appears in the sequencing data of a study of blood T cells in healthy people across ages. This CDR3 is built from 15 residues. V lost 4 bases and J lost 2; bases outside the gene matches: 9. Looked up from germline, CDR1 is SGHRS and CDR2 is YFSETQ. Study results and limitations: Both higher diversity and more naive CD4+ cells marked long-lived donors when set against aged donors. Researchers report that TCR beta diversity correlated strongly with naive T cell percentage. When one million T cells were used, diversity estimates were thought to be underestimates. Naive and antigen-experienced cells could not be conclusively compared, given unsorted PBMCs.

With a J-beta primer mix and a sample-barcoded 5' primer, a second PCR ran about 7 to 11 cycles. TCRdb itself ran the 5' RACE reads through MiXCR, one entry per CDR3 protein. The table lists about 970,000 distinct CDR3 sequences, about 53% of them singletons. This clonotype was picked up a small number of times. The antigen is unknown. The chain uses TRBV5-1 and TRBJ2-7; 7 bases are shared with TRBD1. The TCR comes from a woman in her sixties or seventies in good health. The sample consisted of blood. The CDR3, as DNA: TGCGCCAGCAGCCCACACAGGGGTACAACCTACGAGCAGTACTTC. It codes for CASSPHRGTTYEQYF.